This T cell receptor (beta chain) was observed in a study of identical twins. Regarding the study as a whole: There were fewer insertions in abundant cord blood beta clonotypes, but memory repertoires showed no such pattern.

This clonotype came up many times. Its specificity is not known. Unmatched junction bases numbered 4, after V lost 0 bases and J lost 7 bases. This CDR3 is 16 amino acids long. Germline V gene data show CDR1 as SGHTA and CDR2 as FQGNSA. Everyone who donated was a healthy Caucasian. TCRdb used MiXCR to reprocess the 5' RACE reads, holding one entry per CDR3 protein. The sample holds 1.5 million or so distinct CDR3 sequences, around 33% seen once. The receptor was isolated from a newborn girl in good health. The V and J genes are TRBV7-2 and TRBJ2-3; TRBD2 matches at 13 bases. The sequencing sample was made of cord blood. CDR3 bases: TGTGCCAGCAGCTTAGCTTGGACTAGCGGGAGAAATACGCAGTATTTT. As protein: CASSLAWTSGRNTQYF. The variable domain in full, completed from reference TRBV7-2 and TRBJ2-3, reads GAGVSQSPSNKVTEKGKDVELRCDPISGHTALYWYRQSLGQGLEFLIYFQGNSAPDKSGLPSDRFSAERTGGSVSTLTIQRTQQEDSAVYLCASSLAWTSGRNTQYFGPGTRLTVL.